The clone carrying this T cell receptor (beta chain) was seen a handful of times. Its antigen remains unknown. The PCR contained 60 Vbeta and 13 Jbeta primers. Sequencing was performed with immunoSEQ multiplex PCR; in TCRdb, only in-frame clones are kept and a portion is missing. The sample records 130,000 to 150,000 clones, approximately 79% being singletons. V lost 2 bases and J 6 bases, leaving 12 bases between the germline ends. The CDR3 consists of 14 residues. Germline assignment: CDR1 MRHNA and CDR2 SNTAGT. The source of the sample is a study of cytomegalovirus exposure and HLA in healthy donors. Study conclusions and caveats: In the analysis, some V segments, TRBV6-2 and TRBV6-3 included, were excluded as indistinguishable. Most of the TCR beta V segments (in an earlier analysis) were productive either about 87% or about 30% of the time. Association of a missense DCLRE1C variant with TCR beta V- and J-gene trimming was reported in a later analysis.

The receptor was derived from a man aged 18 to 35 in good health and CMV-seropositive. The rearrangement joins TRBV6-4 to TRBJ2-3; maybe TRBD2 (7 bases). The specimen was PBMCs. The CDR3 coding sequence is TGTGCCAGCAGTGACGGAGGGGGGGGTGATACGCAGTATTTT. Translating gives CASSDGGGGDTQYF.